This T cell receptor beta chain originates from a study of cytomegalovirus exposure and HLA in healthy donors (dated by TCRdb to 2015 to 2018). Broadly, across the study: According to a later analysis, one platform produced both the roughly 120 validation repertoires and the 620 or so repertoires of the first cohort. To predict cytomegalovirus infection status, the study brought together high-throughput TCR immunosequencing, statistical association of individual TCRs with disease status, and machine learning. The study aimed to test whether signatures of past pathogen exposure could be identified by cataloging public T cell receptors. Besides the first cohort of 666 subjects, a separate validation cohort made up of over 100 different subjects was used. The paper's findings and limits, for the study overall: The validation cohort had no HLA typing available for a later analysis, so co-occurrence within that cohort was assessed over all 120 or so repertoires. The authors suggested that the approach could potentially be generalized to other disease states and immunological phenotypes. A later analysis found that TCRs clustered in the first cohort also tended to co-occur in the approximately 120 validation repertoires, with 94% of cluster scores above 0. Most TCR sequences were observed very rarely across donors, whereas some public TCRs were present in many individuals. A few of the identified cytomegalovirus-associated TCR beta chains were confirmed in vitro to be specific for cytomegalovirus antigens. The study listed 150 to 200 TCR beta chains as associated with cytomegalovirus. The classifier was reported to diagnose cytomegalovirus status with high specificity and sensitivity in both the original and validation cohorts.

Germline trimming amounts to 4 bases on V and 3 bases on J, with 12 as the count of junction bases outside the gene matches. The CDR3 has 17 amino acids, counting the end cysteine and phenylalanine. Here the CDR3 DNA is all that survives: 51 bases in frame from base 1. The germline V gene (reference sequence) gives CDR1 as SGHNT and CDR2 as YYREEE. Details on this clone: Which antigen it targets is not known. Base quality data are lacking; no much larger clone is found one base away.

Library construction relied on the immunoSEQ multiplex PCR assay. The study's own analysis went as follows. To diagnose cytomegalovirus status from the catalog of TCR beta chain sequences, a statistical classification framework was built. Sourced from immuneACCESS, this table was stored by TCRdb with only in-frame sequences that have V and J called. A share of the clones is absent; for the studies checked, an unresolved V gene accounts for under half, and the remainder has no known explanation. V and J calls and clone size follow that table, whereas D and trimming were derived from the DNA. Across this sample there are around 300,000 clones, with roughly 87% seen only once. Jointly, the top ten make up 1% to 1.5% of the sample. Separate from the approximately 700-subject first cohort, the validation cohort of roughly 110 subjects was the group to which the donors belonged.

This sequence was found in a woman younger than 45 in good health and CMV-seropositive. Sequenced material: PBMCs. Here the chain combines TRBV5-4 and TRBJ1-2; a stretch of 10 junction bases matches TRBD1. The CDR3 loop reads CASSRISWTGGDYGYTF. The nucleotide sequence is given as TGTGCCAGCAGCCGTATTAGTTGGACAGGGGGGGACTATGGCTACACCTTC.